These 11 T cell receptor beta chains were sequenced from one sample in a study of cytotoxic CD8 clonotypes in ibrutinib-treated CLL. TCRdb's table, derived via immunoSEQ multiplex PCR, lists solely in-frame clones and lacks some. This sample has about 310,000 clones, with roughly 79% found just once. The material was PBMCs, obtained before ibrutinib treatment. The receptors were gathered from a human donor with chronic lymphocytic leukemia.

This clone occurred a few times. The chain links TRBV27 to TRBJ1-1; TRBD1 is a possible D gene (5 bases). V was pared by 3 bases and J by 6 bases, with 8 bases between. The CDR3 is made up of 12 amino acids. Germline V gene data show CDR1 as MNHEY and CDR2 as SMNVEV (reference sequence). Here the CDR3 DNA reads TGTGCCAGCAGTTTCCGGGACTCTGAAGCTTTCTTT. Protein sequence: CASSFRDSEAFF.

The rearrangement links TRBV30 to TRBJ2-1; D uncertain. The CDR3 runs 15 residues. V lost 2 bases to trimming and J lost 2 bases, with 13 bases between them. The V gene's germline CDR1 is GTSNPN and CDR2 SVGIG (reference sequence). The CDR3 sequence is CAWSPTSWPYNEQFF. The CDR3 DNA follows: TGTGCCTGGAGTCCCACAAGTTGGCCCTACAATGAGCAGTTCTTC.

This chain connects TRBV4-3 to TRBJ1-2; perhaps TRBD1 as D (5 bases). Germline CDR1 is LGHNA and CDR2 is YSLEER. This CDR3 has 16 amino acids. V lost 0 bases to trimming and J lost 7 bases, with 18 bases between them. The DNA of the CDR3 is TGCGCCAGCAGCCAAGATTCCGTGCAGGGTGATTTTGGCTACACCTTC. Translation: CASSQDSVQGDFGYTF.

V gene TRBV9 combines with J gene TRBJ2-3, with D possibly TRBD2 on 5 matching bases. V was shortened by 2 bases and J by 4 bases, with 17 bases between the two germline ends. The germline V gene encodes CDR1 SGDLS and CDR2 YYNGEE. The CDR3 length is 16 residues. The CDR3, as DNA: TGTGCCAGCAGCGTCGAGGTTCTAGCTGCATCAGATACGCAGTATTTT. Protein product: CASSVEVLAASDTQYF.

The chain links TRBV5-1 to TRBJ2-5, with 9 bases matching TRBD1. Trimming at V came to 4 bases and at J to 5 bases, leaving 6 bases not matched to a gene. Looked up from germline, CDR1 is SGHRS and CDR2 is YFSETQ. The length of the CDR3 is 14 residues. The CDR3 protein is CASSGNDRGETQYF. CDR3 in DNA: TGCGCCAGCAGCGGGAATGACAGGGGGGAGACCCAGTACTTC.

V usage is TRBV2 and J usage is TRBJ1-5, with D hard to call. Germline CDR1 is SNHLY and CDR2 is FYNNEI. V gave up 4 bases and J gave up 6 bases, with 13 bases separating them. CDR3 length: 14 amino acids. The CDR3 bases are TGTGCCAGCAGTGCGTCGGGTTTTAGTCAGCCCCAGCATTTT. Translation: CASSASGFSQPQHF.

This chain connects TRBV28 to TRBJ2-1; 14 bases line up with TRBD2. This CDR3 is 18 amino acids long. Germline values: CDR1 MDHEN, CDR2 SYDVKM. V dropped 4 bases and J dropped 8; count of bases not matched to a gene: 13. CDR3 sequence: CASSWGTAGLAGADEQFF. CDR3 nucleotides: TGTGCCAGCAGTTGGGGGACAGCGGGACTAGCGGGAGCGGATGAGCAGTTCTTC.

The J gene is TRBJ2-1, the V gene TRBV14; D gene ambiguous. Germline CDR1 reads SGHDN; CDR2 reads FVKESK. Trimming took off 2 bases at V and 2 bases at J, with 10 bases between the two ends. The CDR3 loop spans 15 amino acids. CDR3 sequence reads: CASSQPMMAYNEQFF. In nucleotides, the CDR3 is TGTGCCAGCAGCCAACCCATGATGGCCTACAATGAGCAGTTCTTC.

The rearrangement uses TRBV9 and TRBJ2-2; the match to TRBD2 covers 12 bases. The junction had 8 bases not matched to a gene; V was cut back by 6 bases and J by 5 bases. The CDR3 runs to 16 residues. The germline V gene has CDR1 SGDLS and CDR2 YYNGEE. As DNA, the CDR3 is TGTGCCAGCACCAGACTAGCGGGAGATGGGACCGGGGAGCTGTTTTTT. Translating it yields CASTRLAGDGTGELFF.

The rearrangement uses TRBV18 and TRBJ2-2; the D gene is possibly TRBD2 (5 bases). The CDR3 extends over 17 amino acids. The V end was cut by 9 bases, the J end by 3 bases, with 23 bases between. Germline values: CDR1 KGHSH, CDR2 LQKENI. CDR3: CASRGLGTLTDTGELFF. The CDR3 DNA reads TGTGCCAGTCGGGGTCTAGGTACCCTTACGGACACCGGGGAGCTGTTTTTT.

The chain combines TRBV11-1 with TRBJ2-7, with D possibly matching TRBD1 (5 bases). This CDR3 has 12 residues. Trimming left V 5 bases short and J 4 bases short, with 9 bases between. CDR1 SGHAT and CDR2 FQDESV come from the germline V gene (reference sequence). CDR3 sequence: CASSLDRYEQYF. The CDR3 DNA reads TGTGCCAGCAGCCTCGACAGATACGAGCAGTACTTC.